The 32 T cell receptor beta chains below come from one sample, sequenced in a study of T cells in Graves' hyperthyroidism and ophthalmopathy. What was amplified from RNA transcripts were TCR beta CDR3 regions. RT-PCR in the first round (using the HTBI primer set) targeted the TCR CDR3. TCRdb analysed the multiplex PCR reads with MiXCR anew, one entry per CDR3 protein. The sample includes around 190,000 distinct CDR3 sequences, around 15% of them seen just once. The sequenced sample was blood. These receptors were taken from a woman in her forties or fifties with Graves' hyperthyroidism.

In this sample, this clonotype turned up many times. The chain employs TRBV27 and TRBJ1-5, with D possibly being TRBD1 (6 bases). Germline V CDR1 and CDR2: MNHEY, SMNVEV (reference sequence). V was clipped by 6 bases and J by 3 bases, with 15 bases between them. This CDR3 contains 15 residues. The CDR3 DNA is TGTGCCAGCAGAATGACAGGAATTAACAATCAGCCCCAGCATTTT. This codes for CASRMTGINNQPQHF.

The rearrangement links TRBV25-1 to TRBJ2-3; TRBD1 might be the D (5 bases). The CDR3 loop spans 13 amino acids. The germline CDR1 and CDR2 sequences are MGHDK and SYGVNS. The V and J ends lost 7 bases and 4 bases respectively, with 12 bases between them. This CDR3 reads CASMGQGSDTQYF. CDR3 DNA sequence: TGTGCCAGCATGGGTCAGGGTTCAGATACGCAGTATTTT.

The rearrangement uses TRBV20-1 and TRBJ2-1; 8 nucleotides match TRBD2. Germline CDR1 and CDR2: DFQATT and SNEGSKA (reference sequence). The CDR3 is 16 amino acids. Trimming took 0 bases from V and 0 from J; bases not matched to a gene: 4. CDR3 loop: CSARESRGGSYNEQFF. CDR3 in DNA: TGCAGTGCTAGAGAGAGCCGGGGGGGCTCCTACAATGAGCAGTTCTTC.

This clonotype occurred many times. The chain carries TRBV27 and TRBJ1-2; D is ambiguous. V was cut by 7 bases and J by 5 bases, with 14 bases left in between. Germline loops: CDR1 MNHEY, CDR2 SMNVEV (reference sequence). This CDR3 has 13 amino acids. In nucleotides, the CDR3 is TGTGCCAGCACGGGGAGACCCCTATATGGCTACACCTTC. It encodes CASTGRPLYGYTF.

This clonotype was counted many times. J is TRBJ2-5 and V is TRBV20-1, with 10 bases fitting TRBD1. With V trimmed by 0 bases and J by 4 bases, 5 bases remained unmatched. Germline CDR1 is DFQATT and CDR2 is SNEGSKA (reference sequence). CDR3 length: 15 amino acids. As DNA, the CDR3 is TGCAGTGCTAGAGATAGAGGACAGGGGGGAGAGACCCAGTACTTC. This encodes CSARDRGQGGETQYF.

In the case of this clonotype: A much larger clone is a single base away; this may be a read error. The chain links TRBV7-6 to TRBJ1-1; D is perhaps TRBD1 (5 bases). V was pared by 4 bases and J by 3 bases, with 12 bases between. Looked up from germline, CDR1 is SGHVS and CDR2 is FNYEAQ. The CDR3 has 14 amino acids. The CDR3: CASSSGGVHTEAFF. CDR3 bases: TGTGCCAGCAGCTCTGGGGGGGTGCACACTGAAGCTTTCTTT.

V usage is TRBV6-5 and J usage is TRBJ2-7; 9 positions match TRBD2. J was trimmed by 4 bases and V by 0 bases; bases with no gene match: 4. Germline CDR1 MNHEY, CDR2 SVGAGI. The CDR3 totals 15 residues. This CDR3 reads CASSYSSGGLYEQYF. The CDR3 nucleotides read TGTGCCAGCAGTTACTCTAGCGGGGGACTGTACGAGCAGTACTTC.

Worth noting for this clonotype: This may be a read error: a much more frequent sequence differs by one nucleotide. The chain joins TRBV28 to TRBJ1-4; 9 nucleotides line up with TRBD1. The CDR3 has 15 residues. CDR1 MDHEN and CDR2 SYDVKM come from the germline V gene. The CDR3 region has the DNA TGTGCCAGCAGTCCCCGGGACAGGGAAGGAGAAAAACTGCTTTTT. Translation: CASSPRDREGEKLLF.

This clonotype came up many times. The J gene is TRBJ1-5, the V gene TRBV6-2 or TRBV6-3, with 10 nucleotides matching TRBD1. The CDR3 length is 13 residues. The germline V gene encodes CDR1 MNHEY and CDR2 SVGEGT. The ends lost 6 bases at V and 6 bases at J; junction bases unmatched: 2. CDR3 residues: CASRDRGGQPQHF. The CDR3 DNA reads as TGTGCCAGCAGGGACAGGGGGGGTCAGCCCCAGCATTTT.

DNA for the CDR3: TGTGCCAGCAGCCAAAGGACTAGCGGAGAGACCCAGTACTTC. Its protein is CASSQRTSGETQYF. The gene calls are TRBV3-1 and TRBJ2-5, with 10 bases aligning to TRBD2. V lost 2 bases and J lost 4; bases outside the gene matches: 1. Germline-derived CDR1 and CDR2 are LGHDT and YNNKEL (reference sequence). This CDR3 is 14 amino acids long.

This clonotype was observed a few times. In DNA form, the CDR3 reads TGTGCCAGCAGCCCGCCTGCCGGGACGCCTAATGAAAAACTGTTTTTT. Its protein product is CASSPPAGTPNEKLFF. The chain combines TRBV5-5 with TRBJ1-4; the D gene is possibly TRBD1 (5 bases). Germline V lookup: CDR1 SGHKS, CDR2 YYEKEE (reference sequence). The CDR3 length is 16 residues. The V gene lost 4 bases and the J gene lost 3 bases, with 16 bases spanning the gap.

Many counts were recorded for this clonotype. One end of the junction does not line up with germline, which may come from a read error. This chain connects TRBV29-1 to TRBJ2-5; 9 bases line up with TRBD1. The CDR3 is made up of 12 amino acids. The germline V gene encodes CDR1 SQVTM and CDR2 ANQGSEA. The CDR3 DNA follows: TGCAGCGTTGAGGGACAGGGTTTAACAAGTGACTTC. Translation: CSVEGQGLTSDF.

This sequence joins TRBV6-2 or TRBV6-3 and TRBJ2-1, with 7 bases fitting TRBD2. The V gene end was trimmed by 4 bases and the J gene end by 4 bases; junction bases not matched to a gene: 7. The CDR3 consists of 15 residues. Germline-derived CDR1 and CDR2 are MNHEY and SVGEGT. The DNA for the CDR3 is TGTGCCAGCAGTTCCAGCGAGCGGGGATACAATGAGCAGTTCTTC. Protein sequence: CASSSSERGYNEQFF.

This clonotype was picked up a small number of times. The V gene is TRBV28, the J gene TRBJ1-2, with D perhaps matching TRBD1 (5 bases). Trimming left V 3 bases short and J 1 base short, with 12 bases between. The germline CDR1 and CDR2 sequences are MDHEN and SYDVKM. The CDR3 contains 15 residues. The CDR3 sequence: CASSFLGGNNYGYTF. The CDR3 DNA reads TGTGCCAGCAGTTTTCTGGGGGGGAATAACTATGGCTACACCTTC.

This clonotype was seen ten or more times. The V and J genes are TRBV15 and TRBJ1-2, with 9 bases that match TRBD1. The CDR3 is made up of 14 amino acids. CDR1 and CDR2 (germline): LNHNV, YYDKDF (reference sequence). V lost 3 bases to trimming and J lost 2 bases; unmatched junction nucleotides: 1. CDR3 DNA: TGTGCCACCAGCAGTGACAGGGGGAACTATGGCTACACCTTC. Protein sequence: CATSSDRGNYGYTF.

The chain links TRBV19 to TRBJ2-7, with 8 nucleotides matching TRBD1. Trimming took 6 bases from V and 0 from J; bases not matched to a gene: 4. The germline CDR1 and CDR2 sequences are LNHDA and SQIVND (reference sequence). The length of the CDR3 is 14 residues. The CDR3, as DNA: TGTGCCAGTAGCCGGACAGGGCTCTCCTACGAGCAGTACTTC. As protein: CASSRTGLSYEQYF.

This clonotype was recorded many times. This chain uses TRBV7-2 with TRBJ1-4, with D maybe TRBD1 (5 bases). The CDR3 consists of 14 residues. The germline V gene encodes CDR1 SGHTA and CDR2 FQGNSA. Trimming removed 5 bases at V and 8 bases at J, with 15 bases between. The CDR3 DNA reads as TGTGCCAGCAGCCGGGCGCGGGGGACGGAAAAACTGTTTTTT. Amino acid sequence: CASSRARGTEKLFF.

This clonotype was seen only a few times. V gene TRBV3-1 combines with J gene TRBJ1-6; possible D gene TRBD1, 5 bases. V lost 5 bases and J lost 7, with 15 bases in between. The CDR3 contains 15 residues. Germline V CDR1 and CDR2: LGHDT, YNNKEL (reference sequence). The CDR3 DNA follows: TGTGCCAGCAGCTACGGGACGGAGATCAATTCACCCCTCCACTTT. It encodes CASSYGTEINSPLHF.

This clonotype was detected ten times or more. The chain has TRBV10-3 and TRBJ1-5; D gene unclear. Per germline, CDR1 ENHRY and CDR2 SYGVKD. The CDR3 is made up of 15 amino acids. Between the trimmed V and J ends, which lost 6 bases and 0 bases, there was a span of 12 bases. In DNA form, the CDR3 reads TGTGCCATCAGGGACCCAGGCGATAGCAATCAGCCCCAGCATTTT. It codes for CAIRDPGDSNQPQHF.

The table lists this clonotype with many counts. The rearrangement links TRBV7-3 to TRBJ1-1; 7 bases fit TRBD1. This CDR3 region has 17 residues. Germline loops: CDR1 SGHTA, CDR2 FQGTGA. Losses at the gene ends were 4 bases for V and 0 bases for J; bases not matched to a gene: 11. CDR3 loop: CASSYSRGGGMNTEAFF. The DNA for the CDR3 is TGTGCCAGCAGCTACTCCAGGGGGGGGGGCATGAACACTGAAGCTTTCTTT.

In its sample, this clonotype was seen a few times. The chain links TRBV9 to TRBJ1-3; 8 bases match TRBD1. CDR1 and CDR2 (germline): SGDLS, YYNGEE. The CDR3 has 16 residues. Unmatched junction bases numbered 3, after V lost 0 bases and J lost 1 base. CDR3 amino acids: CASSVDGTGSGNTIYF. For the CDR3, the DNA is TGTGCCAGCAGCGTAGATGGGACAGGATCTGGAAACACCATATATTTT.

This clonotype was counted many times. This sequence joins TRBV7-9 and TRBJ2-1; tentatively, D is TRBD1 or TRBD2 (5 bases each). The V gene lost 0 bases and the J gene lost 14 bases, with 14 bases spanning the gap. The CDR3 length is 13 residues. Germline V gene lookup returns CDR1 SEHNR and CDR2 FQNEAQ (reference sequence). CDR3 nucleotide sequence: TGTGCCAGCAGCTTAGCTGGGACGGCGGCAGAGTTCTTC. It codes for CASSLAGTAAEFF.

This clonotype was seen repeatedly, ten times or more. CDR3 bases: TGCAGTGCTAGAGATCAGGGGGGCTCTGGCTACACCTTC. It is translated as CSARDQGGSGYTF. J is TRBJ1-2 and V is TRBV20-1; 7 nucleotides align to TRBD1. This CDR3 contains 13 residues. Germline values: CDR1 DFQATT, CDR2 SNEGSKA (reference sequence). V was pared by 0 bases and J by 7 bases, with 5 bases of the junction left unmatched.

This clonotype has a count of ten or more. The CDR3 region is CSVDWDGYTF. CDR3 in DNA: TGCAGCGTTGATTGGGATGGCTACACCTTC. This chain uses TRBV29-1 with TRBJ1-2; D is unclear. The CDR3 totals 10 residues. Trimming left V 3 bases short and J 6 bases short, with 5 bases between. Germline assignment: CDR1 SQVTM and CDR2 ANQGSEA.

This clonotype came up many times. CDR3 coding DNA: TGTGCCAGCAGCTTTTTAGGACAGGGGAATGAAAAACTGTTTTTT. Residues: CASSFLGQGNEKLFF. J is TRBJ1-4 and V is TRBV14; TRBD1 matches at 9 bases. V trimming: 5 bases; J trimming: 5 bases; junction bases outside the gene matches: 6. The CDR3 runs 15 residues. CDR1 SGHDN and CDR2 FVKESK come from the germline V gene.

This clonotype was seen many times. The genes are TRBV5-6 and TRBJ1-1; D is unclear. Trimming pared 0 bases from V and 4 bases from J, leaving 7 bases between. Germline assignment: CDR1 SGHDT and CDR2 YYEEEE. CDR3 length: 13 amino acids. The DNA for the CDR3 is TGTGCCAGCAGCTTGGGGGGTAGCACTGAAGCTTTCTTT. Translation gives CASSLGGSTEAFF.

This clonotype was recorded at least ten times. The V gene is TRBV6-1, the J gene TRBJ1-1, with 7 bases identical to TRBD1. Germline-derived CDR1 and CDR2 are MNHNS and SASEGT. There are 14 residues in the CDR3. Trimming took 5 bases from V and 4 from J; bases not matched to a gene: 7. The CDR3 bases are TGTGCCAGCAGTCTCCAGACAGGGATCACTGAAGCTTTCTTT. Residues: CASSLQTGITEAFF.

The table lists this clonotype with many counts. This chain uses TRBV28 with TRBJ1-1; perhaps TRBD1 as D (5 bases). Trimming pared 6 bases from V and 0 bases from J, leaving 8 bases between. Germline CDR1 MDHEN, CDR2 SYDVKM. There are 13 residues in the CDR3. The CDR3 region has the DNA TGTGCCAGCAGACCAGGGTTGAACACTGAAGCTTTCTTT. Protein sequence: CASRPGLNTEAFF.

At least ten counts were recorded for this clonotype. The chain couples TRBV11-2 to TRBJ2-1; weak D call: TRBD2 (6 bases). The CDR3 spans 15 residues. V lost 1 base and J 7 bases, leaving 14 bases between the germline ends. Germline lookup yields CDR1 SGHAT and CDR2 FQNNGV. In DNA, the CDR3 is TGTGCCAGCAGCTTAGCGGCCGCGGCGGGAAATGAGCAGTTCTTC. Encoded protein: CASSLAAAAGNEQFF. The whole variable domain, remainder taken from reference TRBV11-2 and TRBJ2-1, is EAGVAQSPRYKIIEKRQSVAFWCNPISGHATLYWYQQILGQGPKLLIQFQNNGVVDDSQLPKDRFSAERLKGVDSTLKIQPAKLEDSAVYLCASSLAAAAGNEQFFGPGTRLTVL.

The V gene is TRBV10-3, the J gene TRBJ1-6, with 7 bases matching TRBD1. The CDR3 contains 12 residues. Per germline, CDR1 ENHRY and CDR2 SYGVKD. V shed 5 bases and J 8 bases; nucleotides not matched to a gene: 0. The CDR3 nucleotides are TGTGCCATCAGTCAGGGGGATTCACCCCTCCACTTT. It encodes CAISQGDSPLHF.

This clonotype has a count of ten or more. The J gene is TRBJ1-1, the V gene TRBV11-2, with D unresolved. With 5 bases removed from V and 8 bases from J, the gap between germline ends came to 9 bases. Per germline, CDR1 SGHAT and CDR2 FQNNGV. The CDR3 runs to 11 residues. CDR3 residues: CASSQKIEAFF. CDR3 nucleotides: TGTGCCAGCAGCCAAAAAATAGAAGCTTTCTTT.

This clonotype was counted a few times. The V call is TRBV10-2, the J call TRBJ2-3; 7 bases fit TRBD1. Per germline, CDR1 WSHSY and CDR2 SAAADI. The CDR3 loop spans 14 amino acids. The ends lost 7 bases at V and 2 bases at J; junction bases unmatched: 6. CDR3: CASIWDRNTDTQYF. CDR3 coding DNA: TGCGCCAGCATTTGGGACAGAAACACAGATACGCAGTATTTT.